These 23 T cell receptor beta chains were all obtained from the same sample, sequenced in a study of cytotoxic CD8 clonotypes in ibrutinib-treated CLL. TCRdb's table, derived via immunoSEQ multiplex PCR, lists solely in-frame clones and lacks some. The sample has roughly 250,000 clones; under 80% are singletons. The sequences come from PBMCs, collected after 24 months of ibrutinib treatment. These receptors all stem from a human donor with chronic lymphocytic leukemia.

This clone was seen only once. The genes are TRBV28 and TRBJ1-5; D might be TRBD1 (5 bases). CDR3 length equals 15 residues. Trimming took off 2 bases at V and 5 bases at J, with 13 bases between the two ends. Germline loops: CDR1 MDHEN, CDR2 SYDVKM. The CDR3 region has the DNA TGTGCCAGCAGTTTAGGAGGGACCGGGTATCAGCCCCAGCATTTT. Protein sequence: CASSLGGTGYQPQHF. Looking up the rest from reference TRBV28 and TRBJ1-5 gives the full variable domain: DVKVTQSSRYLVKRTGEKVFLECVQDMDHENMFWYRQDPGLGLRLIYFSYDVKMKEKGDIPEGYSVSREKKERFSLILESASTNQTSMYLCASSLGGTGYQPQHFGDGTRLSIL.

The rearrangement uses TRBV21-1 and TRBJ2-3; the DNA was not compared with TRBD2, the D call given in the table. TRBV21-1 is deemed a pseudogene. There are 16 residues in the CDR3. The CDR3 region is CASSPPERVETDTQYF. Here the CDR3 DNA reads TGTGCCAGCAGCCCCCCAGAGAGGGTAGAAACAGATACGCAGTATTTT.

The chain is built from TRBV2 and TRBJ2-5; D gene ambiguous. This CDR3 contains 11 residues. Germline loops: CDR1 SNHLY, CDR2 FYNNEI. V was clipped by 6 bases and J by 5 bases, with 7 bases between them. The CDR3 DNA is TGTGCCAGCAGAGCAAGTGAGACCCAGTACTTC. This sequence encodes CASRASETQYF.

V is TRBV19 and J is TRBJ2-7; D not certain. The ends were cut back, 3 bases at V and 3 bases at J, with 9 bases in the middle. CDR3 length equals 13 residues. Germline assignment: CDR1 LNHDA and CDR2 SQIVND (reference sequence). This chain's CDR3 is CASSIYRNYEQYF. CDR3 sequence (DNA): TGTGCCAGTAGTATCTACAGAAACTACGAGCAGTACTTC.

J is TRBJ2-3 and V is TRBV14; no clear D gene. The CDR3 consists of 16 residues. Germline V gene data show CDR1 as SGHDN and CDR2 as FVKESK. V was cut by 4 bases and J by 5 bases, with 19 bases left in between. CDR3 sequence (DNA): TGTGCCAGCAGCCTTCAGGACGGGTCGGTGGGAGATACGCAGTATTTT. Its translation: CASSLQDGSVGDTQYF.

The chain is built from TRBV11-2 and TRBJ2-7; D is unclear. V lost 1 base to trimming and J lost 2 bases, with 15 bases between them. This CDR3 has 16 residues. Germline V gives CDR1 SGHAT, CDR2 FQNNGV. CDR3 coding DNA: TGTGCCAGCAGCTTAGTGGCCCCCGCCACCCCCTACGAGCAGTACTTC. Translated: CASSLVAPATPYEQYF.

V gene TRBV9 combines with J gene TRBJ2-7; 8 bases are shared with TRBD1. After removal of 3 bases from V and 6 bases from J, the junction contained 2 bases not matched to a gene. This CDR3 contains 12 residues. CDR1 is SGDLS and CDR2 is YYNGEE in the germline V gene. CDR3 region: CASSAQGAEQYF. The CDR3 nucleotides are TGTGCCAGCAGCGCTCAGGGGGCCGAGCAGTACTTC.

The chain links TRBV7-2 to TRBJ1-5; tentative D call: TRBD1 (5 bases). The CDR3 consists of 15 residues. V was trimmed by 1 base and J by 1 base, leaving 8 bases between them. Germline-derived CDR1 and CDR2 are SGHTA and FQGNSA. CDR3 DNA: TGTGCCAGCAGCTTAGGACGGGGGAGCAATCAGCCCCAGCATTTT. Its protein product is CASSLGRGSNQPQHF.

This sequence joins TRBV29-1 and TRBJ2-1; D may be TRBD2 (6 bases). There are 14 residues in the CDR3. V lost 6 bases, J lost 9 bases, and 21 bases lay in between. Per germline, CDR1 SQVTM and CDR2 ANQGSEA. The CDR3 sequence: CSVGFVGGSSEQFF. The CDR3 DNA follows: TGCAGCGTGGGCTTTGTGGGAGGATCGAGTGAGCAGTTCTTC.

The chain has TRBV20-1 and TRBJ2-7; no firm D call. Germline V CDR1 and CDR2: DFQATT, SNEGSKA (reference sequence). The CDR3 is 10 amino acids. Trimming stripped 2 bases from V and 4 bases from J, with 3 bases between. CDR3 loop: CSARQYEQYF. The CDR3 DNA reads as TGCAGTGCTAGACAGTACGAGCAGTACTTC.

The genes are TRBV25-1 and TRBJ1-5; the D is unclear. Germline assignment: CDR1 MGHDK and CDR2 SYGVNS. V shed 2 bases and J shed 2 bases, with 7 bases lying between them. The CDR3 consists of 14 residues. Here the CDR3 reads CASSEGQGNQPQHF. The CDR3 DNA follows: TGTGCCAGCAGTGAAGGCCAGGGCAATCAGCCCCAGCATTTT.

The CDR3 DNA reads as TGCAGCGCGGTCCTAGCGGCTTACAATGAGCAGTTCTTC. The encoded protein is CSAVLAAYNEQFF. The chain combines TRBV29-1 with TRBJ2-1; 7 bases line up with TRBD2. The J segment lost 4 bases and the V segment lost 7 bases, leaving 7 bases of the junction unmatched. The germline V gene has CDR1 SQVTM and CDR2 ANQGSEA. The CDR3 consists of 13 residues.

The chain uses TRBV7-8 and TRBJ1-5; D perhaps matches TRBD1 (6 bases). The CDR3 totals 17 residues. Germline V gene lookup returns CDR1 SGHVS and CDR2 FQNEAQ. V was shortened by 5 bases and J by 0 bases, with 17 bases between the two germline ends. CDR3 protein: CASSHPGADYSNQPQHF. The CDR3 DNA is TGTGCCAGCAGCCACCCAGGGGCAGATTATAGCAATCAGCCCCAGCATTTT.

V and J are TRBV6-5 and TRBJ2-2; D may be TRBD1 (6 bases). The germline CDR1 and CDR2 sequences are MNHEY and SVGAGI. Trimming left V 6 bases short and J 3 bases short, with 11 bases between. There are 14 residues in the CDR3. Here the CDR3 reads CASSRGSHTGELFF. In DNA form, the CDR3 reads TGTGCCAGCAGCAGGGGTAGTCACACCGGGGAGCTGTTTTTT.

The chain is built from TRBV7-3 and TRBJ1-3, with D perhaps TRBD1 (5 bases). V was cut by 5 bases and J by 2 bases, with 10 bases left in between. From germline, CDR1 is SGHTA and CDR2 FQGTGA. CDR3 length equals 14 residues. CDR3 region: CASSLGAAGNTIYF. As DNA, the CDR3 is TGTGCCAGCAGCCTAGGGGCGGCTGGAAACACCATATATTTT.

The V call is TRBV7-9, the J call TRBJ2-3; D not resolved. This CDR3 has 12 amino acids. V lost 6 bases, J lost 5 bases, and 9 bases lay in between. CDR1 is SEHNR, CDR2 FQNEAQ, per germline (reference sequence). The CDR3 nucleotides are TGTGCCAGCAGACTAACCGGAGATACGCAGTATTTT. Protein: CASRLTGDTQYF. The full variable domain, in which reference TRBV7-9 and TRBJ2-3 provide the parts outside the CDR3, is DTGVSQNPRHKITKRGQNVTFRCDPISEHNRLYWYRQTLGQGPEFLTYFQNEAQLEKSRLLSDRFSAERPKGSFSTLEIQRTEQGDSAMYLCASRLTGDTQYFGPGTRLTVL.

This clone was picked up one time. As DNA, the CDR3 is TGTGCCAGCTGGACAGGGGTAACCACTGAAGCTTTCTTT. Translated: CASWTGVTTEAFF. The gene calls are TRBV28 and TRBJ1-1; TRBD1 agrees at 9 bases. Germline trimming cut 8 bases from V and 4 bases from J; bases unmatched to any gene: 5. This CDR3 is 13 amino acids long. CDR1 and CDR2 from the germline V gene are MDHEN and SYDVKM.

The chain recombines TRBV10-1 with TRBJ2-7, with a tentative D call TRBD1 (6 bases). The CDR3 contains 15 residues. Trimming left V 6 bases short and J 6 bases short, with 21 bases between. The germline V gene has CDR1 WNHNN and CDR2 SYGVQD (reference sequence). CDR3 coding DNA: TGCGCCAGCAGCCCTTCAGGGGCGCGGACGGGCGAGCAGTACTTC. The encoded protein is CASSPSGARTGEQYF.

This sequence joins TRBV14 and TRBJ1-2; D call uncertain. Per germline, CDR1 SGHDN and CDR2 FVKESK. This CDR3 region has 15 residues. V lost 1 base to trimming and J lost 7 bases, with 16 bases between them. The CDR3 here is CASSQGTAGRFGYTF. The CDR3 DNA is TGTGCCAGCAGCCAAGGAACGGCGGGCCGTTTTGGCTACACCTTC.

The CDR3 DNA reads TGTGCCAGCTCACGGGGACAGGGAAACTCTGGGGCCAACGTCCTGACTTTC. Protein product: CASSRGQGNSGANVLTF. The chain uses TRBV18 and TRBJ2-6; 9 bases align to TRBD1. Trimming took 4 bases from V and 0 from J; bases not matched to a gene: 4. This CDR3 comprises 17 residues. Per germline, CDR1 KGHSH and CDR2 LQKENI.

The chain employs TRBV2 and TRBJ2-7; no clear D gene. Per the germline V gene, CDR1 is SNHLY and CDR2 is FYNNEI. This CDR3 is 13 amino acids long. The V end lost 4 bases, the J end lost 2 bases, and 9 bases lay between the germline ends. The CDR3 nucleotides are TGTGCCAGCAGTGCTTCCCGTACCTACGAGCAGTACTTC. Protein: CASSASRTYEQYF.

The chain joins TRBV29-1 to TRBJ2-1, with TRBD2 matching 11 bases. Germline-derived CDR1 and CDR2 are SQVTM and ANQGSEA. V shed 6 bases, J shed 5 bases, and the junction held 3 bases outside the gene matches. The CDR3 sequence is 13 residues long. The CDR3 region is CSVLAGENNEQFF. The CDR3, as DNA: TGCAGCGTACTAGCGGGAGAGAACAATGAGCAGTTCTTC.

J is TRBJ1-1 and V is TRBV19; perhaps TRBD1 as D (5 bases). The germline CDR1 and CDR2 sequences are LNHDA and SQIVND (reference sequence). V shed 4 bases and J shed 2 bases, with 8 bases lying between them. This CDR3 is 13 amino acids long. The CDR3 loop is CASSTQGNTEAFF. DNA for the CDR3: TGTGCCAGTAGTACCCAGGGTAACACTGAAGCTTTCTTT.